This passage covers 10 T cell receptor beta chains from one sample sequenced in a study of spatial heterogeneity in lung cancer. The study, taken as a whole, reports: Mutation counts in tumors were tracked by counts of expanded intratumoral alpha and beta TCRs.

One entry per CDR3 protein, called by TCRdb with MiXCR from the 5' RACE reads. The sample yields around 19,000 distinct CDR3 sequences, 5.5% to 8% seen once. Time point noted: sample taken at primary tumor resection. Antigen specificity for these receptors is unknown. The source material was lung tumor tissue, sampled at surgery. These TCRs come from a female donor with early-stage non-small cell lung cancer.

This clonotype was seen ten or more times. This rearrangement joins TRBV5-6 to TRBJ2-7; 13 nucleotides agree with TRBD2. Per germline, CDR1 SGHDT and CDR2 YYEEEE. The CDR3 sequence is 16 residues long. V was pared by 5 bases and J by 1 base, with 6 bases of the junction left unmatched. The CDR3 here is CASRRRLAGGSYEQYF. The CDR3 DNA reads TGTGCCAGCAGACGTAGACTAGCGGGGGGTTCCTACGAGCAGTACTTC. Full variable domain (outside the CDR3, taken from reference TRBV5-6 and TRBJ2-7): DAGVTQSPTHLIKTRGQQVTLRCSPKSGHDTVSWYQQALGQGPQFIFQYYEEEERQRGNFPDRFSGHQFPNYSSELNVNALLLGDSALYLCASRRRLAGGSYEQYFGPGTRLTVT.

In its sample, this clonotype was seen many times. This chain links TRBV28 with TRBJ1-5; tentatively, D is TRBD1 (6 bases). There are 17 residues in the CDR3. V lost 3 bases and J 2 bases, leaving 17 bases between the germline ends. Germline CDR1 MDHEN, CDR2 SYDVKM. CDR3: CASSFSGAGERNQPQHF. As DNA, the CDR3 is TGTGCCAGCAGTTTTTCGGGGGCTGGGGAACGCAATCAGCCCCAGCATTTT.

This clonotype was counted ten times or more. Germline is not matched at one junction end, which may reflect a read error. The V call is TRBV30, the J call TRBJ1-2; 10 bases agree with TRBD1. Germline V gene sequence: CDR1 GTSNPN, CDR2 SVGIG (reference sequence). The CDR3 totals 13 residues. CDR3 bases: TGTGCCTGGAGTAGTGGGACAGGGGAGCGTCAGAACTTC. This codes for CAWSSGTGERQNF. Complete variable domain (other parts from reference TRBV30 and TRBJ1-2): SQTIHQWPATLVQPVGSPLSLECTVEGTSNPNLYWYRQAAGRGLQLLFYSVGIGQISSEVPQNLSASRPQDRQFILSSKKLLLSDSGFYLCAWSSGTGERQNFGSGTRLTVV.

This clonotype was detected ten times or more. The chain links TRBV7-9 to TRBJ2-7; 11 bases align to TRBD1. This CDR3 has 15 residues. The J segment lost 5 bases and the V segment lost 1 base, leaving 4 bases of the junction unmatched. From germline, CDR1 is SEHNR and CDR2 FQNEAQ (reference sequence). Written as DNA, the CDR3 is TGTGCCAGCAGCTTAGGTGGGACAGGGGGTCACGAGCAGTACTTC. Encoded protein: CASSLGGTGGHEQYF.

This clonotype has at least ten counts. The chain combines TRBV29-1 with TRBJ1-1; D remains unclear. The CDR3 contains 14 residues. V was pared by 7 bases and J by 6 bases, with 21 bases between. The germline gives CDR1 SQVTM, CDR2 ANQGSEA. CDR3 sequence (DNA): TGCAGCGCCACCGAACGGGCGGTAGCCGCTGAAGCTTTCTTT. Amino acid sequence: CSATERAVAAEAFF. The whole variable domain, filled in from reference TRBV29-1 and TRBJ1-1, reads SAVISQKPSRDICQRGTSLTIQCQVDSQVTMMFWYRQQPGQSLTLIATANQGSEATYESGFVIDKFPISRPNLTFSTLTVSNMSPEDSSIYLCSATERAVAAEAFFGQGTRLTVV.

This clonotype was observed many times. The CDR3 here is CSATGGTSGRESPNEQFF. CDR3 coding DNA: TGCAGTGCTACAGGGGGGACTAGCGGGAGGGAATCCCCCAATGAGCAGTTCTTC. J is TRBJ2-1 and V is TRBV20-1; 16 bases fit TRBD2. The V and J ends lost 4 bases and 6 bases, in that order; junction bases with no gene match: 12. The CDR3 is 18 amino acids. Germline loops: CDR1 DFQATT, CDR2 SNEGSKA (reference sequence).

This clonotype appeared many times. The chain combines TRBV28 with TRBJ2-5; 12 nucleotides match TRBD1. The CDR3 is 16 residues long. Losses at the gene ends were 6 bases for V and 3 bases for J; bases not matched to a gene: 8. The germline V gene has CDR1 MDHEN and CDR2 SYDVKM. The CDR3 loop is CASSGAGTGGEETQYF. CDR3 coding DNA: TGTGCCAGCAGCGGGGCCGGGACAGGGGGCGAAGAGACCCAGTACTTC.

This chain connects TRBV20-1 to TRBJ2-7; 12 nucleotides align to TRBD1. This CDR3 spans 13 amino acids. CDR1 is DFQATT, CDR2 SNEGSKA, per germline (reference sequence). V trimming: 3 bases; J trimming: 5 bases; junction bases outside the gene matches: 2. CDR3 bases: TGCAGTGCTAGGGGACAGGGGGCCAACGAGCAGTACTTC. Amino acid sequence: CSARGQGANEQYF.

The chain links TRBV19 to TRBJ1-5; D might be TRBD1 (5 bases). This CDR3 has 14 amino acids. The V end was cut by 6 bases, the J end by 3 bases, with 12 bases between. CDR1 and CDR2 from the germline V gene are LNHDA and SQIVND (reference sequence). The CDR3 nucleotides are TGTGCCAGTAGGACAGTCTCTTCCAATCAGCCCCAGCATTTT. This sequence encodes CASRTVSSNQPQHF.

This clonotype was seen at least ten times. The V call is TRBV25-1, the J call TRBJ2-3; D gene uncertain. Germline-derived CDR1 and CDR2 are MGHDK and SYGVNS. The CDR3 spans 16 residues. The V gene lost 1 base and the J gene lost 6 bases, with 17 bases spanning the gap. Here the CDR3 reads CASSEWLGRGEDTQYF. The CDR3 DNA is TGTGCCAGCAGTGAATGGCTGGGCAGAGGAGAGGATACGCAGTATTTT.